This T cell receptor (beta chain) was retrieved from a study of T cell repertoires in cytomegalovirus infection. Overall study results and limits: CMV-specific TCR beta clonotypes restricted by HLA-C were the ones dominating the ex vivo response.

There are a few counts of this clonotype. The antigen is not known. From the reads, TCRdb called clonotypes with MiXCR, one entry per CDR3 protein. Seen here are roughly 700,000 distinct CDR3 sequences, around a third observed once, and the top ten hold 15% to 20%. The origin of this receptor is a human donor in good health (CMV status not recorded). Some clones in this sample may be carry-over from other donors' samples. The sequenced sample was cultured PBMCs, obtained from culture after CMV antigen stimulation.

Here the CDR3 DNA reads TGTGCCAGCAGTTTCTCCCAGGGCGTTAGCAATCAGCCCCAGCATTTT. It encodes CASSFSQGVSNQPQHF. The chain employs TRBV28 and TRBJ1-5; a possible D gene is TRBD1 (5 bases). Germline assignment: CDR1 MDHEN and CDR2 SYDVKM. The CDR3 is made up of 16 amino acids. The V end was cut by 3 bases, the J end by 0 bases, with 12 bases between.